What follows describes a single TCR beta chain. Its target is not known. The germline V gene has CDR1 LNHDA and CDR2 SQIVND (reference sequence). This CDR3 is built from 12 residues. V was clipped by 6 bases and J by 5 bases, with 11 bases between them. Extracted RNA was reverse transcribed, and the resulting cDNA served as sequencing template. Libraries were prepared by immunoSEQ multiplex PCR; TCRdb keeps only in-frame clonotypes and omits some of them. In the table there are 200,000 to 250,000 clones, 50% to 60% of which are singletons. This sample is part of a study of CD8+ T cells in alopecia areata. Study context: The protocol delivered tofacitinib for 6 to 18 months, then withdrew it for 6 months. The study's findings and limits: Relative to mice, TCR sharing across patients was less clear, a difference possibly HLA-related.

Documented treatment: oral pan-JAK inhibitor, 5-10 mg twice daily. Researchers took lesional scalp punch biopsies and peripheral blood from people who were alopecia areata patients. The chain combines TRBV19 with TRBJ2-7; D unresolved. The receptor comes from a human donor with alopecia areata. Sequencing used CD4+ T cells sorted from blood, obtained at week 4, from a patient treated with tofacitinib. For the CDR3, the DNA is TGTGCCAGTAGAGACCGAAGGAACGAGCAGTACTTC. Translated, it gives CASRDRRNEQYF.